The TCR beta chain described here comes from a study of OX40 agonist ivuxolimab in advanced cancers. The table came from immunoSEQ multiplex PCR; TCRdb's copy has only in-frame clones and leaves some out. Of some 84,000 clones listed, 80% to 90% are singletons. V was pared by 0 bases and J by 2 bases, with 16 bases between. The CDR3 length is 17 residues. Germline values: CDR1 SGHVS, CDR2 FQNEAQ. The V gene is TRBV7-8, the J gene TRBJ1-1; possible D gene TRBD1, 5 bases. This sequence originates from an adult with an advanced solid tumor such as melanoma, head and neck, liver or kidney cancer. The sample in question was CD4+ or CD8+ T cells sorted from blood, obtained in a trial of the OX40 agonist ivuxolimab. The CDR3 nucleotides read TGTGCCAGCAGCTTAGCGCTGTGGGACCCACTAAACACTGAAGCTTTCTTT. It codes for CASSLALWDPLNTEAFF.